This passage covers 13 T cell receptor beta chains from one sample sequenced in a study of blood T cell repertoires in COVID-19. The data were produced by immunoSEQ multiplex PCR, yet TCRdb's version contains in-frame clones alone and is incomplete. The sample holds 100,000 to 110,000 clones; around nine tenths are singletons and the top ten take roughly 4.6%. Material: peripheral blood. These TCRs come from a human donor in a cohort sampled during active COVID-19.

J is TRBJ2-1 and V is TRBV5-4, with D perhaps TRBD1 (7 bases). The CDR3 spans 14 residues. Germline V lookup: CDR1 SGHNT, CDR2 YYREEE (reference sequence). The V end lost 6 bases, the J end lost 4 bases, and 14 bases lay between the germline ends. This chain's CDR3 is CASMVRGAYNEQFF. CDR3 bases: TGTGCCAGCATGGTCAGGGGGGCTTACAATGAGCAGTTCTTC.

This clone was found a few times. The chain couples TRBV27 to TRBJ1-6; D ambiguous. Trimming shortened V by 2 bases and J by 8 bases, and 10 bases separated the two germline ends. Germline loops: CDR1 MNHEY, CDR2 SMNVEV (reference sequence). CDR3 length: 14 amino acids. In DNA, the CDR3 is TGTGCCAGCAGTTTACGGAGGGAAGATTCACCCCTCCACTTT. Residues: CASSLRREDSPLHF.

This clone was recorded only once. In DNA form, the CDR3 reads TGTGCCAGCAGGGTTTCACTTAACTATGGCTACACCTTC. This encodes CASRVSLNYGYTF. V and J are TRBV2 and TRBJ1-2; D is ambiguous. Trimming removed 6 bases from V and 1 base from J, with 9 bases in between. Germline CDR1 reads SNHLY; CDR2 reads FYNNEI. This CDR3 comprises 13 residues.

The table lists this clone with a count of one. J is TRBJ2-7 and V is TRBV13; 8 bases are shared with TRBD2. Germline-derived CDR1 and CDR2 are PRHDT and FYEKMQ (reference sequence). This CDR3 contains 14 residues. Unmatched junction bases numbered 8, after V lost 5 bases and J lost 5 bases. Written as DNA, the CDR3 is TGTGCCAGCAGCACCGGGACTAGTATTGACGAGCAGTACTTC. Protein sequence: CASSTGTSIDEQYF.

This rearrangement joins TRBV5-5 to TRBJ2-3, with a possible D match to TRBD1 (6 bases). V was shortened by 1 base and J by 2 bases, with 14 bases between the two germline ends. This CDR3 spans 16 amino acids. Germline assignment: CDR1 SGHKS and CDR2 YYEKEE (reference sequence). DNA for the CDR3: TGTGCCAGCAGCTTGTCAGGACAGATCTTCACAGATACGCAGTATTTT. It codes for CASSLSGQIFTDTQYF. The whole variable domain, filled in from reference TRBV5-5 and TRBJ2-3, reads DAGVTQSPTHLIKTRGQQVTLRCSPISGHKSVSWYQQVLGQGPQFIFQYYEKEERGRGNFPDRFSARQFPNYSSELNVNALLLGDSALYLCASSLSGQIFTDTQYFGPGTRLTVL.

The chain links TRBV10-1 to TRBJ2-3; a possible D gene is TRBD1 (6 bases). CDR3 length: 14 residues. V was pared by 1 base and J by 3 bases, with 8 bases between. Germline CDR1 WNHNN, CDR2 SYGVQD (reference sequence). The CDR3 DNA sequence: TGCGCCAGCAGTGAGTACAGGGTAACAGATACGCAGTATTTT. Translated, it gives CASSEYRVTDTQYF.

The V call is TRBV12-3 or TRBV12-4, the J call TRBJ1-6; 7 positions agree with TRBD1. The CDR3 spans 13 residues. After removal of 5 bases from V and 7 bases from J, the junction contained 2 bases not matched to a gene. This CDR3 reads CASSVTGNSPLHF. The CDR3 bases are TGTGCCAGCAGTGTGACAGGGAATTCACCCCTCCACTTT.

The chain joins TRBV4-2 to TRBJ1-3; D gene ambiguous. This CDR3 contains 17 residues. The germline CDR1 and CDR2 sequences are LGHNA and YNFKEQ. Trimming pared 2 bases from V and 1 base from J, leaving 15 bases between. The CDR3: CASSQSPPAASGNTIYF. CDR3 coding DNA: TGTGCCAGCAGCCAATCTCCCCCGGCGGCATCTGGAAACACCATATATTTT.

The J gene is TRBJ2-7, the V gene TRBV18, with D hard to call. Deletions cut 0 bases from V and 5 bases from J, with 8 bases between. CDR1 is KGHSH and CDR2 is LQKENI in the germline V gene. CDR3 length equals 13 residues. DNA of the CDR3: TGTGCCAGCTCACCACCGGCCCTCGACGAGCAGTACTTC. It encodes CASSPPALDEQYF.

The chain employs TRBV6-4 and TRBJ2-3; weak D call: TRBD1 (5 bases). Trimming removed 10 bases at V and 0 bases at J, with 14 bases between. Per the germline V gene, CDR1 is MRHNA and CDR2 is SNTAGT. This CDR3 region has 14 residues. DNA of the CDR3: TGTGCCACCCGGACAACAACTAGCACAGATACGCAGTATTTT. It specifies CATRTTTSTDTQYF.

The rearrangement joins TRBV5-1 to TRBJ2-1; 7 bases match TRBD1. V lost 0 bases to trimming and J lost 7 bases; unmatched junction nucleotides: 10. Germline-derived CDR1 and CDR2 are SGHRS and YFSETQ. CDR3 length equals 16 residues. Here the CDR3 reads CASSLGGQSGRNEQFF. The DNA for the CDR3 is TGCGCCAGCAGCTTGGGGGGACAGTCCGGCCGGAATGAGCAGTTCTTC.

This rearrangement joins TRBV11-2 to TRBJ1-6; D unresolved. This CDR3 is built from 15 residues. Germline lookup yields CDR1 SGHAT and CDR2 FQNNGV. Trimming stripped 0 bases from V and 7 bases from J, with 10 bases between. This CDR3 is CASSLDPGWNSPLHF. The DNA for the CDR3 is TGTGCCAGCAGCTTAGATCCAGGCTGGAATTCACCCCTCCACTTT.

The genes are TRBV9 and TRBJ2-7, with TRBD1 matching over 7 bases. CDR3 size: 16 residues. Germline V CDR1 and CDR2: SGDLS, YYNGEE. Losses at the gene ends were 0 bases for V and 3 bases for J; bases not matched to a gene: 9. CDR3 DNA: TGTGCCAGCAGCGTAGCGTGGGACAGCAGGATCTACGAGCAGTACTTC. Its protein product is CASSVAWDSRIYEQYF.